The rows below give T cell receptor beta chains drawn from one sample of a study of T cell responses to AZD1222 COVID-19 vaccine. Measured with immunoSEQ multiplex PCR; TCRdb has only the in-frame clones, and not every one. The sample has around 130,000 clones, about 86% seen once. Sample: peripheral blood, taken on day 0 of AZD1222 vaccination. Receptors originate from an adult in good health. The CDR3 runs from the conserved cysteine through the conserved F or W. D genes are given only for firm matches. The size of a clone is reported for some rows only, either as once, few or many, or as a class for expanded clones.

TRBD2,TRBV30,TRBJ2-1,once,CAWNTPRTSGNFEQFF,TGTGCCTGGAACACCCCCAGGACTAGCGGGAATTTTGAGCAGTTCTTC
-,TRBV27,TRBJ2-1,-,CASGGGGGAAYNEQFF,TGTGCCAGCGGGGGAGGTGGCGGGGCCGCCTACAATGAGCAGTTCTTC
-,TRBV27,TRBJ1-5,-,CASSLNRDSNQPQHF,TGTGCCAGCAGTCTAAACAGGGATAGCAATCAGCCCCAGCATTTT
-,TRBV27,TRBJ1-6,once,CASSLSRSSYNSPLHF,TGTGCCAGCAGTTTATCTAGAAGCTCCTATAATTCACCCCTCCACTTT
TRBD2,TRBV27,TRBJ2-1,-,CASSLGLAANEQFF,TGTGCCAGCAGTCTAGGACTAGCGGCGAATGAGCAGTTCTTC
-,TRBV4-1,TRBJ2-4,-,CASSQVGADIQYF,TGCGCCAGCAGCCAAGTAGGGGCCGACATTCAGTACTTC
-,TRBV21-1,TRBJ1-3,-,CASQTQSYGNTIYF,TGTGCCAGCCAAACTCAGTCATATGGAAACACCATATATTTT
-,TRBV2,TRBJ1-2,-,CASSEELVPEVDGYTF,TGTGCCAGCAGTGAAGAGTTAGTCCCGGAGGTAGATGGCTACACCTTC
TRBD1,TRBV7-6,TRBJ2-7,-,CASSNPGQGAREQYF,TGTGCCAGCAGCAACCCGGGACAGGGGGCGAGGGAGCAGTACTTC
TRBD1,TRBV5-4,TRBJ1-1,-,CASNRGQGAGMNTEAFF,TGTGCCAGCAACCGAGGACAGGGGGCGGGGATGAACACTGAAGCTTTCTTT
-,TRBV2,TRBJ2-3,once,CASSDLHNTDTQYF,TGTGCCAGCAGTGATTTGCACAACACAGATACGCAGTATTTT
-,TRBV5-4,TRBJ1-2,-,CASSTDTYYYGYTF,TGTGCCAGCAGCACGGACACTTACTACTATGGCTACACCTTC
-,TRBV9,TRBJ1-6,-,CASSMYGQINSPLHF,TGTGCCAGCAGCATGTATGGACAGATTAATTCACCCCTCCACTTT
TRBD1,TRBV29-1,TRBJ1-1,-,CSVEGQMNTEAFF,TGCAGCGTTGAGGGACAGATGAACACTGAAGCTTTCTTT
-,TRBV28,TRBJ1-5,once,CASSPRDQPQHF,TGTGCCAGCAGTCCCCGGGATCAGCCCCAGCATTTT
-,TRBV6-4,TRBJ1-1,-,CASSDSRDTEAFF,TGTGCCAGCAGTGACTCCAGGGACACTGAAGCTTTCTTT
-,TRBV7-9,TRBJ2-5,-,CASSLLGGETQYF,TGTGCCAGCAGCCTCCTGGGTGGGGAGACCCAGTACTTC
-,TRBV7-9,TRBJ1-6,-,CASSLYRDPLVNSPLHF,TGTGCCAGCAGCTTATACCGGGACCCACTCGTTAATTCACCCCTCCACTTT
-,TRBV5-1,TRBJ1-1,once,CASSAILAFF,TGCGCCAGCAGCGCAATCCTTGCTTTCTTT
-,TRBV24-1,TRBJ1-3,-,CATSDQNREDTIYF,TGTGCCACCAGTGACCAAAACCGGGAGGACACCATATATTTT
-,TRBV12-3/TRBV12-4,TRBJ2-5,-,CASQGLPRGTQYF,TGTGCCAGCCAGGGGCTCCCCCGGGGGACCCAGTACTTC
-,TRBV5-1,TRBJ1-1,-,CASSPGGRTEAFF,TGCGCCAGCAGCCCCGGGGGGCGCACTGAAGCTTTCTTT
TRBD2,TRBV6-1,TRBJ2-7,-,CASSEAVFLLAGGSEQYF,TGTGCCAGCAGTGAAGCGGTTTTTCTACTAGCGGGAGGTTCCGAGCAGTACTTC
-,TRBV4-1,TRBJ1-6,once,CASSQPAGAQGSPLHF,TGCGCCAGCAGCCAACCCGCGGGGGCGCAGGGATCACCCCTCCACTTT
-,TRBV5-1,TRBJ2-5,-,CASSPKSGGLETQYF,TGCGCCAGCAGCCCGAAAAGCGGTGGCCTGGAGACCCAGTACTTC
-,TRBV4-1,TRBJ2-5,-,CASSQAGGRGQETQYF,TGCGCCAGCAGCCAAGCAGGTGGGAGAGGCCAAGAGACCCAGTACTTC
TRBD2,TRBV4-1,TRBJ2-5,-,CASSQDRATSGSAYQETQYF,TGCGCCAGCAGCCAAGATCGGGCTACTAGCGGGAGTGCGTACCAAGAGACCCAGTACTTC
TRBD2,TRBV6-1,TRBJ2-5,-,CASSDTLAGETQYF,TGTGCCAGCAGTGACACACTAGCGGGGGAGACCCAGTACTTC
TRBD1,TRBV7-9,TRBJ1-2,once,CASSKDRDYGYTF,TGTGCCAGCAGCAAGGACAGGGACTATGGCTACACCTTC
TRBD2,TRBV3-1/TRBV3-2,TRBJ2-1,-,CASSLRSGSNEQFF,TGTGCCAGCAGCCTTCGGAGCGGGAGTAATGAGCAGTTCTTC
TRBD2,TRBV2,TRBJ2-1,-,CASSRTSGRANEQFF,TGTGCCAGCAGTCGGACTAGCGGGAGGGCCAATGAGCAGTTCTTC
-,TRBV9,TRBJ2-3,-,CASSVEGLGLKDTQYF,TGTGCCAGCAGCGTAGAGGGTCTGGGGTTGAAAGATACGCAGTATTTT
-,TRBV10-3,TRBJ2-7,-,CAISESKDTYEQYF,TGTGCCATCAGTGAGTCGAAGGACACCTACGAGCAGTACTTC
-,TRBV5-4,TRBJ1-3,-,CASSLGGAGSGNTIYF,TGTGCCAGCAGCTTGGGGGGGGCGGGTTCTGGAAACACCATATATTTT
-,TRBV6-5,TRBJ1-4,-,CASSYWGSSNEKLFF,TGTGCCAGCAGTTACTGGGGCAGCTCTAATGAAAAACTGTTTTTT
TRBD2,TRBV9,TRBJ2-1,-,CASSVDSGGYSSYNEQFF,TGTGCCAGCAGCGTAGATAGCGGGGGGTACAGCTCCTACAATGAGCAGTTCTTC
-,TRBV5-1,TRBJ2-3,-,CASSFGVITDTQYF,TGCGCCAGCAGTTTCGGGGTGATCACAGATACGCAGTATTTT
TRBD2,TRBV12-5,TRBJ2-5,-,CASGFASGGLGETQYF,TGTGCTAGTGGTTTCGCCAGCGGGGGGCTCGGAGAGACCCAGTACTTC
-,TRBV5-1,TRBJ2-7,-,CASSLGPLEQYF,TGCGCCAGCAGCTTGGGTCCCCTCGAGCAGTACTTC
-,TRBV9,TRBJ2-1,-,CASSVGSGGGGEQFF,TGTGCCAGCAGCGTGGGTTCTGGGGGTGGCGGAGAGCAGTTCTTC
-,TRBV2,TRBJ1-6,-,CASSKGGHNSPLHF,TGTGCCAGCAGTAAGGGGGGGCATAATTCACCCCTCCACTTT
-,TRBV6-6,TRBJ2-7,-,CASSYSSDRTEQYF,TGTGCCAGCAGTTACTCGTCCGACAGGACCGAGCAGTACTTC
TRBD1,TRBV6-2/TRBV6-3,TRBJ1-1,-,CASSTGGWDRQTAEAFF,TGTGCCAGCAGTACCGGCGGCTGGGACAGGCAAACCGCTGAAGCTTTCTTT
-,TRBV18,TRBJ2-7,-,CASSPLPGESSYEQYF,TGTGCCAGCTCACCCCTCCCGGGGGAAAGCTCCTACGAGCAGTACTTC
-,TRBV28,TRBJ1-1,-,CASASGAGTEAFF,TGTGCCAGCGCTTCGGGGGCTGGAACTGAAGCTTTCTTT
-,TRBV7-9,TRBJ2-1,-,CASSLLGRSSYNEQFF,TGTGCCAGCAGCTTGTTGGGACGGAGCTCCTACAATGAGCAGTTCTTC
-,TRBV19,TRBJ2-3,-,CASSPRDTRTDTQYF,TGTGCCAGTAGTCCCCGGGACACCCGCACAGATACGCAGTATTTT
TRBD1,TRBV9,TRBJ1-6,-,CASSARGQGENSPLHF,TGTGCCAGCAGCGCCCGAGGACAGGGGGAAAATTCACCCCTCCACTTT
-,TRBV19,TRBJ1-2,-,CASRRSTRGYGYTF,TGTGCCAGCCGGAGGAGCACTCGGGGCTATGGCTACACCTTC
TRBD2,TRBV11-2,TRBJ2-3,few,CASSLDGGGNTQYF,TGTGCCAGCAGCTTAGATGGCGGGGGGAATACGCAGTATTTT
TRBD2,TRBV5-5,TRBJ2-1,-,CASSFVAGGPYNEQFF,TGTGCCAGCAGCTTCGTAGCGGGGGGGCCCTACAATGAGCAGTTCTTC
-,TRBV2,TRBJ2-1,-,CASSEWAPPSDEQFF,TGTGCCAGCAGTGAGTGGGCGCCCCCCTCGGATGAGCAGTTCTTC
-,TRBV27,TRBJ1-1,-,CASSKPGWGTEAFF,TGTGCCAGCAGTAAACCAGGGTGGGGGACTGAAGCTTTCTTT
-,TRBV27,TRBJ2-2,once,CASNTGANTGELFF,TGTGCCAGCAATACGGGGGCGAACACCGGGGAGCTGTTTTTT